This T cell receptor beta chain emerged from a study of CD8 T cells in Susac syndrome. When the RNA was reverse transcribed, random hexamers were used with an input of roughly 0.5 to 1 ug. The CDR3 of TCR beta was amplified by immunoSEQ multiplex PCR across 54 Vbeta and 13 Jbeta. TCRdb re-called the immunoSEQ multiplex PCR reads through MiXCR, storing one row per CDR3 protein. The sample holds 180,000 or so distinct CDR3 sequences, roughly 96% seen once. V was pared by 3 bases and J by 5 bases, with 5 bases of the junction left unmatched. This CDR3 has 14 residues. Germline V gives CDR1 SGHRS, CDR2 YFSETQ. Sequencing of TCR beta covered CD8+ and CD4+ T cells obtained from blood.

The chain is built from TRBV5-1 and TRBJ2-1, with TRBD1 matching 7 bases. The sample consisted of CD4+ T cells from PBMCs. The TCR comes from a human donor with multiple sclerosis. Here the CDR3 reads CASSSGTAHNEQFF. DNA for the CDR3: TGCGCCAGCAGCTCGGGGACAGCACACAATGAGCAGTTCTTC.